The 29 T cell receptor beta chains in this list originate from one sample, sequenced in a study of CD8+ T cells in alopecia areata. Treatment defined: oral pan-JAK inhibitor, 5-10 mg twice daily. Reverse transcribed after extraction, RNA yielded cDNA as the sequencing template. Assay: immunoSEQ multiplex PCR; the TCRdb copy retains only in-frame clones and omits some. Of 150,000 to 200,000 clones in the sample, 55% to 75% were seen once. Sequencing used CD4+ T cells sorted from blood, obtained at week 24, from a patient treated with tofacitinib. The receptors originated from a human donor with alopecia areata.

In the case of this clone: In the same sample, other DNA sequences code for this CDR3. The rearrangement joins TRBV29-1 to TRBJ2-5; 7 bases map to TRBD1. Germline V gene sequence: CDR1 SQVTM, CDR2 ANQGSEA. V was pared by 6 bases and J by 4 bases, with 5 bases of the junction left unmatched. The CDR3 loop spans 12 amino acids. The CDR3 DNA reads TGCAGCGTAGTGACAGGGCCAGAGACCCAGTACTTC. Residues: CSVVTGPETQYF.

The V gene is TRBV28, the J gene TRBJ1-5, with D perhaps matching TRBD1 (6 bases). Germline lookup yields CDR1 MDHEN and CDR2 SYDVKM. This CDR3 has 15 amino acids. V lost 2 bases and J lost 3, with 11 bases in between. The CDR3 coding sequence is TGTGCCAGCAGTTTAGTGACAGGCATCAATCAGCCCCAGCATTTT. Translating it yields CASSLVTGINQPQHF.

The rearrangement joins TRBV7-9 to TRBJ2-4; D is perhaps TRBD1 or TRBD2 (5 bases each). V lost 2 bases, J lost 5 bases, and 16 bases lay in between. Germline V lookup: CDR1 SEHNR, CDR2 FQNEAQ (reference sequence). The CDR3 covers 16 residues. Here the CDR3 reads CASSLSPTGTQNIQYF. As DNA, the CDR3 is TGTGCCAGCAGCTTATCCCCTACCGGGACCCAAAACATTCAGTACTTC.

V usage is TRBV5-1 and J usage is TRBJ2-1; tentative D call: TRBD2 (6 bases). This CDR3 has 14 residues. The ends were cut back, 6 bases at V and 4 bases at J, with 14 bases in the middle. Per germline, CDR1 SGHRS and CDR2 YFSETQ. CDR3 amino acids: CASKMASDYNEQFF. The CDR3 nucleotides read TGCGCCAGCAAGATGGCTAGCGATTACAATGAGCAGTTCTTC.

This clone was counted between two and nine times. The chain combines TRBV4-2 with TRBJ2-2; D tentatively reads TRBD1 or TRBD2 (5 bases each). Per the germline V gene, CDR1 is LGHNA and CDR2 is YNFKEQ. V shed 0 bases and J shed 2 bases, with 25 bases lying between them. CDR3 length equals 21 residues. The DNA for the CDR3 is TGTGCCAGCAGCCAAGATGCCGGAACCGTGGGTTGGGGGTTCAACACCGGGGAGCTGTTTTTT. This translates into CASSQDAGTVGWGFNTGELFF.

This clone was observed a handful of times. The chain couples TRBV10-3 to TRBJ1-5; TRBD1 is a possible D gene (5 bases). From germline, CDR1 is ENHRY and CDR2 SYGVKD. CDR3 length: 13 residues. V lost 10 bases and J lost 7, with 17 bases in between. DNA of the CDR3: TGTGCCACCAAACCAGGGTCAAGCCAGCCCCAGCATTTT. Amino acid sequence: CATKPGSSQPQHF.

The chain employs TRBV5-1 and TRBJ2-2; 10 nucleotides align to TRBD2. Trimming took 10 bases from V and 4 from J; bases not matched to a gene: 4. The CDR3 has 13 residues. Germline V gene lookup returns CDR1 SGHRS and CDR2 YFSETQ. The CDR3 protein is CASPSGGTGELFF. DNA of the CDR3: TGCGCCTCACCTAGCGGGGGCACCGGGGAGCTGTTTTTT.

V usage is TRBV29-1 and J usage is TRBJ2-7; D perhaps matches TRBD1 (5 bases). The CDR3 contains 13 residues. In germline, CDR1 is SQVTM, CDR2 ANQGSEA. The germline V and J ends were trimmed by 3 bases and 5 bases, with 14 bases remaining between them. CDR3 sequence: CSVDGQGTDEQYF. As DNA, the CDR3 is TGCAGCGTTGACGGCCAGGGAACTGACGAGCAGTACTTC.

Only a few counts were recorded for this clone. The rearrangement joins TRBV5-1 to TRBJ2-3, with 8 bases matching TRBD1. Germline CDR1 is SGHRS and CDR2 is YFSETQ. J gave up 2 bases and V 4 bases, and 6 bases lay outside the gene matches. This CDR3 has 15 amino acids. The CDR3 DNA follows: TGCGCCAGCAGCGCAGACAGGGGAACCACAGATACGCAGTATTTT. Protein sequence: CASSADRGTTDTQYF. Filled out from reference TRBV5-1 and TRBJ2-3, the complete variable domain reads KAGVTQTPRYLIKTRGQQVTLSCSPISGHRSVSWYQQTPGQGLQFLFEYFSETQRNKGNFPGRFSGRQFSNSRSEMNVSTLELGDSALYLCASSADRGTTDTQYFGPGTRLTVL.

This clone was seen a handful of times. The chain joins TRBV6-5 to TRBJ1-1; unclear D gene. CDR3 length: 15 residues. Trimming removed 6 bases from V and 1 base from J, with 15 bases in between. Germline V gene sequence: CDR1 MNHEY, CDR2 SVGAGI. As DNA, the CDR3 is TGTGCCAGCAGCCGACCTCGTGAACCGAACACTGAAGCTTTCTTT. Translated, it gives CASSRPREPNTEAFF.

The chain carries TRBV30 and TRBJ2-7; D is perhaps TRBD1 (5 bases). The CDR3 length is 14 residues. V was trimmed by 0 bases and J by 3 bases, leaving 12 bases between them. The V gene's germline CDR1 is GTSNPN and CDR2 SVGIG (reference sequence). The CDR3 protein is CAWSVTATGYEQYF. Written as DNA, the CDR3 is TGTGCCTGGAGTGTGACGGCTACAGGCTACGAGCAGTACTTC. Full variable domain (missing parts from reference TRBV30 and TRBJ2-7): SQTIHQWPATLVQPVGSPLSLECTVEGTSNPNLYWYRQAAGRGLQLLFYSVGIGQISSEVPQNLSASRPQDRQFILSSKKLLLSDSGFYLCAWSVTATGYEQYFGPGTRLTVT.

This chain uses TRBV27 with TRBJ1-4; D is unclear. The length of the CDR3 is 12 residues. Trimming left V 3 bases short and J 7 bases short, with 6 bases between. CDR1 MNHEY and CDR2 SMNVEV come from the germline V gene (reference sequence). Here the CDR3 DNA reads TGTGCCAGCAGTTTGGCTGGTGAAAAACTGTTTTTT. As protein: CASSLAGEKLFF.

The chain uses TRBV11-2 and TRBJ2-7; 8 bases agree with TRBD2. The length of the CDR3 is 16 residues. The V gene end was trimmed by 2 bases and the J gene end by 1 base; junction bases not matched to a gene: 7. The germline V gene has CDR1 SGHAT and CDR2 FQNNGV. CDR3 protein: CASSLRDKRGSYEQYF. The CDR3 bases are TGTGCCAGCAGCTTAAGGGACAAGCGGGGGTCCTACGAGCAGTACTTC.

This sequence joins TRBV29-1 and TRBJ2-1; 9 positions match TRBD1. Germline V lookup: CDR1 SQVTM, CDR2 ANQGSEA. The trim removed 5 bases at V and 5 bases at J, leaving 19 bases unmatched. The CDR3 sequence is 18 residues long. CDR3 sequence: CSVTGVAGTGLFNNEQFF. CDR3 DNA sequence: TGCAGCGTTACCGGCGTTGCTGGGACAGGGCTATTCAACAATGAGCAGTTCTTC.

The chain joins TRBV7-6 to TRBJ2-7; 7 positions agree with TRBD1. The V gene end was trimmed by 0 bases and the J gene end by 3 bases; junction bases not matched to a gene: 8. Germline V gene sequence: CDR1 SGHVS, CDR2 FNYEAQ. The CDR3 covers 16 residues. CDR3 region: CASSLAPDRSYYEQYF. CDR3 sequence (DNA): TGTGCCAGCAGCTTAGCCCCGGACAGGAGTTACTACGAGCAGTACTTC. The entire variable domain, with the rest obtained from reference TRBV7-6 and TRBJ2-7, is as follows: GAGVSQSPRYKVTKRGQDVALRCDPISGHVSLYWYRQALGQGPEFLTYFNYEAQQDKSGLPNDRFSAERPEGSISTLTIQRTEQRDSAMYRCASSLAPDRSYYEQYFGPGTRLTVT.

Only a few counts were recorded for this clone. The chain combines TRBV6-1 with TRBJ2-7, with D possibly matching TRBD1 (6 bases). The V gene's germline CDR1 is MNHNS and CDR2 SASEGT. The CDR3 consists of 15 residues. Between the trimmed V and J ends, which lost 5 bases and 1 base, there was a span of 15 bases. CDR3 protein: CASSTAGTPSYEQYF. CDR3 nucleotide sequence: TGTGCCAGCAGTACAGCCGGGACACCGTCCTACGAGCAGTACTTC.

The chain combines TRBV5-1 with TRBJ2-7; D uncertain. CDR1 and CDR2 from the germline V gene are SGHRS and YFSETQ. CDR3 length equals 13 residues. Trimming stripped 7 bases from V and 5 bases from J, with 16 bases between. The CDR3 here is CASGDRPRNEQYF. The CDR3 nucleotides are TGCGCCAGCGGCGATCGACCCCGGAACGAGCAGTACTTC.

DNA for the CDR3: TGTGCCTGGAGTGTCTATGAGGGGGCGGGTTTGGAGACCCAGTACTTC. This sequence encodes CAWSVYEGAGLETQYF. The chain recombines TRBV30 with TRBJ2-5; 7 positions agree with TRBD1. Germline assignment: CDR1 GTSNPN and CDR2 SVGIG (reference sequence). The trim removed 0 bases at V and 5 bases at J, leaving 12 bases unmatched. This CDR3 comprises 16 residues.

Only a few counts were recorded for this clone. This rearrangement joins TRBV18 to TRBJ2-4, with D perhaps assigned TRBD1 or TRBD2 (5 bases each). Germline V CDR1 and CDR2: KGHSH, LQKENI. V shed 2 bases and J shed 4 bases, with 9 bases lying between them. There are 14 residues in the CDR3. CDR3 region: CASSPGTEKNIQYF. DNA for the CDR3: TGTGCCAGCTCACCAGGGACCGAAAAAAACATTCAGTACTTC.

The chain carries TRBV30 and TRBJ2-6; D ambiguous. Trimming pared 6 bases from V and 4 bases from J, leaving 13 bases between. The CDR3 has 14 residues. In germline, CDR1 is GTSNPN, CDR2 SVGIG (reference sequence). This CDR3 is CACAVGLGANVLTF. Here the CDR3 DNA reads TGTGCCTGTGCGGTTGGTCTGGGGGCCAACGTCCTGACTTTC.

The chain employs TRBV18 and TRBJ2-7, with a weak D call TRBD1 (5 bases). The germline V and J ends were trimmed by 0 bases and 3 bases, with 12 bases remaining between them. Germline values: CDR1 KGHSH, CDR2 LQKENI. The CDR3 contains 15 residues. CDR3 amino acids: CASSPPGRTYYEQYF. CDR3 nucleotide sequence: TGTGCCAGCTCACCACCGGGTCGGACATACTACGAGCAGTACTTC.

The chain is built from TRBV29-1 and TRBJ2-7; maybe TRBD1 (5 bases). This CDR3 spans 13 amino acids. The V and J ends lost 1 base and 6 bases respectively, with 13 bases between them. Germline-derived CDR1 and CDR2 are SQVTM and ANQGSEA. CDR3 protein: CSVEGKGLGEQYF. The CDR3 DNA follows: TGCAGCGTTGAAGGGAAGGGGTTGGGCGAGCAGTACTTC.

The chain recombines TRBV27 with TRBJ2-2; D call uncertain. V was shortened by 5 bases and J by 0 bases, with 4 bases between the two germline ends. CDR3 length: 13 residues. Germline V gene lookup returns CDR1 MNHEY and CDR2 SMNVEV (reference sequence). The CDR3 spells CASSPSNTGELFF. DNA of the CDR3: TGTGCCAGCAGTCCCTCGAACACCGGGGAGCTGTTTTTT.

This chain links TRBV10-2 with TRBJ1-2; D remains ambiguous. The CDR3 runs 17 residues. The germline V gene encodes CDR1 WSHSY and CDR2 SAAADI. V was pared by 0 bases and J by 3 bases, with 17 bases between. CDR3 protein: CASSESIWGGNDYGYTF. Here the CDR3 DNA reads TGCGCCAGCAGTGAGTCGATTTGGGGAGGGAACGACTATGGCTACACCTTC.

The chain has TRBV6-5 and TRBJ2-2; D remains unclear. Trimming took 6 bases from V and 5 from J, leaving 10 bases between them. CDR1 is MNHEY and CDR2 is SVGAGI in the germline V gene. This CDR3 has 13 amino acids. CDR3: CASSPSATGELFF. The CDR3 DNA reads as TGTGCCAGCAGCCCCTCAGCGACCGGGGAGCTGTTTTTT.

There are a few counts of this clone. V gene TRBV29-1 combines with J gene TRBJ1-1, with D possibly TRBD1 on 6 matching bases. The germline V and J ends were trimmed by 7 bases and 0 bases, with 15 bases remaining between them. Germline CDR1 and CDR2: SQVTM and ANQGSEA. The CDR3 is made up of 14 amino acids. As DNA, the CDR3 is TGCAGCGCCGGGGGGCCAGGGATGAACACTGAAGCTTTCTTT. It translates to CSAGGPGMNTEAFF.

The table lists this clone with a few counts. Different DNA sequences within this sample yield the same CDR3. The chain joins TRBV30 to TRBJ2-2; no clear D gene. The V gene's germline CDR1 is GTSNPN and CDR2 SVGIG (reference sequence). There are 14 residues in the CDR3. Trimming pared 0 bases from V and 1 base from J, leaving 6 bases between. For the CDR3, the DNA is TGTGCCTGGAGTGTAGCGAGGAACACCGGGGAGCTGTTTTTT. Amino acids: CAWSVARNTGELFF.

This sequence joins TRBV7-8 and TRBJ1-1, with D possibly TRBD1 on 6 matching bases. CDR3 length equals 16 residues. Germline CDR1 SGHVS, CDR2 FQNEAQ. Trimming cost V 0 bases and J 1 base, with 12 bases left between them. This CDR3 reads CASSLAGAGKNTEAFF. The CDR3 DNA follows: TGTGCCAGCAGCTTAGCGGGGGCAGGGAAGAACACTGAAGCTTTCTTT.

The chain recombines TRBV29-1 with TRBJ2-7, with D maybe TRBD1 (5 bases). Germline values: CDR1 SQVTM, CDR2 ANQGSEA. The CDR3 is made up of 13 amino acids. Trimming removed 6 bases from V and 1 base from J, with 13 bases in between. The CDR3: CSVAGKGSYEQYF. CDR3 sequence (DNA): TGCAGCGTGGCAGGGAAGGGGTCCTACGAGCAGTACTTC.